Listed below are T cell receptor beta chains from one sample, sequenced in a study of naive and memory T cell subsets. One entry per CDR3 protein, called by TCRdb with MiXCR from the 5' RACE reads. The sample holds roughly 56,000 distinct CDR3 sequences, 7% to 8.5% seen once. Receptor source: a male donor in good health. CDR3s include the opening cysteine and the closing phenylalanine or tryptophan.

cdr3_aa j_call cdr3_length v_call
CASSERSTDTQYF TRBJ2-3 13 TRBV6-1
CASSLEYSYGELFF TRBJ2-2 14 TRBV11-3
CASSLGQGGGQPQHF TRBJ1-5 15 TRBV12-3/TRBV12-4
CASSHTRNTEAFF TRBJ1-1 13 TRBV6-6
CASSTGTSDTDTQYF TRBJ2-3 15 TRBV5-6
CSVPSGISNQPQHF TRBJ1-5 14 TRBV20-1
CSVGVNEQFF TRBJ2-1 10 TRBV29-1
CASSSTGTHTEAFF TRBJ1-1 14 TRBV28
CASSSLLADTQYF TRBJ2-3 13 TRBV6-6
CAISENGRGYGYTF TRBJ1-2 14 TRBV10-3
CASSQGPQIAYEQYF TRBJ2-7 15 TRBV4-1
CASHITLGPYNEQFF TRBJ2-1 15 TRBV6-5
CASTPKPRVLGETQYF TRBJ2-5 16 TRBV19
CSASSGPYNEQFF TRBJ2-1 13 TRBV20-1
CASSFSAGPNEQFF TRBJ2-1 14 TRBV7-9
CATSDGRNTGELLF TRBJ2-2 14 TRBV24-1
CSVPEGAGGTGELFF TRBJ2-2 15 TRBV29-1
CASSLTSGRSSYNEQFF TRBJ2-1 17 TRBV7-8
CASSTPGTSDEQFF TRBJ2-1 14 TRBV19
CASRRPEEDYGYTF TRBJ1-2 14 TRBV5-1
CASSRSRSAQETQYF TRBJ2-5 15 TRBV6-2/TRBV6-3
CASNKGASGYNEQFF TRBJ2-1 15 TRBV19
CASSSQINYGYTF TRBJ1-2 13 TRBV27
CASSFSWGSGNTIYF TRBJ1-3 15 TRBV7-8
CASRTGQGQPQHF TRBJ1-5 13 TRBV12-3/TRBV12-4
CAIRHPKGTGELFF TRBJ2-2 14 TRBV6-1
CASRLERTSLEAFF TRBJ1-1 14 TRBV12-2
CASSVRDRAAEAFF TRBJ1-1 14 TRBV6-1
CAASRRQASEKLFF TRBJ1-4 14 TRBV6-6
CASSSDSSSGANVLTF TRBJ2-6 16 TRBV7-2
CSAREGSGGEGSTDTQYF TRBJ2-3 18 TRBV20-1
CASTSSRAGRAFF TRBJ1-1 13 TRBV6-5
CASSPMTEAKNIQYF TRBJ2-4 15 TRBV6-5
CASRGPIPGLGWDEQFF TRBJ2-1 17 TRBV6-1
CASSSESTASGNTIYF TRBJ1-3 16 TRBV5-1
CASSIPGHQNEQFF TRBJ2-1 14 TRBV3-1
CASSSQLWGQLDTQYF TRBJ2-3 16 TRBV27